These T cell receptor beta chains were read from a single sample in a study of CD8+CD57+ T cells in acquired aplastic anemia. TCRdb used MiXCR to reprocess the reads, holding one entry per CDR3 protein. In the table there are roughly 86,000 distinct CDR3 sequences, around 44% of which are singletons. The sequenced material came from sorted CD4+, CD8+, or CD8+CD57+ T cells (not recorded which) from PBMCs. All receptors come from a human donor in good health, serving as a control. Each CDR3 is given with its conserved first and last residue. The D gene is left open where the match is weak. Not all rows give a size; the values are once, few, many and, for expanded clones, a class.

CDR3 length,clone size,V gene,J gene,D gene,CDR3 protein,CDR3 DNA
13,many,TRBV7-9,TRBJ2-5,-,CASSQTGQETQYF,TGTGCCAGCAGCCAAACGGGGCAAGAGACCCAGTACTTC
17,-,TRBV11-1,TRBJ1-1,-,CASSLGPGDGVNTEAFF,TGTGCCAGCAGCTTAGGTCCAGGGGACGGGGTGAACACTGAAGCTTTCTTT
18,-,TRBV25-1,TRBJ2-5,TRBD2,CASSEGGVVPYGQETQYF,TGTGCCAGCAGTGAGGGGGGGGTAGTTCCTTATGGGCAAGAGACCCAGTACTTC
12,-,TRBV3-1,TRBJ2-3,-,CASSHSGDTQYF,TGTGCCAGCAGCCATAGCGGAGATACGCAGTATTTT
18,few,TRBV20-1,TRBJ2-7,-,CSARSPNERRPGTYEQYF,TGCAGTGCTAGATCCCCGAACGAGAGAAGGCCTGGGACCTACGAGCAGTACTTC
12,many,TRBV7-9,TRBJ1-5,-,CASSLSNQPQHF,TGTGCCAGCAGCTTATCTAATCAGCCCCAGCATTTT
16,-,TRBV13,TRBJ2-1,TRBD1,CASSLETGVQLNEQFF,TGTGCCAGCAGCTTAGAAACAGGGGTTCAGTTGAATGAGCAGTTCTTC
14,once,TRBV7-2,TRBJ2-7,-,CASSTPRSSYEQYF,TGTGCCAGCAGCACACCTCGATCCTCCTACGAGCAGTACTTC
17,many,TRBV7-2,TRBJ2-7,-,CASSFFLPSSGAYEQYF,TGTGCCAGCAGCTTCTTTCTCCCCAGCAGCGGTGCCTACGAGCAGTACTTC
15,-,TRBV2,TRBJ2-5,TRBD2,CASSGLAGSQETQYF,TGTGCCAGCAGTGGACTAGCGGGGTCACAAGAGACCCAGTACTTC
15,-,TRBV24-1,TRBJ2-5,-,CATSREAGSSETQYF,TGTGCCACCAGCAGAGAAGCTGGCTCCTCAGAGACCCAGTACTTC
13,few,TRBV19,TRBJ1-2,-,CASSQTANYGYTF,TGTGCCAGTAGCCAGACAGCTAACTATGGCTACACCTTC
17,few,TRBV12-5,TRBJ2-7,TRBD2,CASGSPSSGGRNYEQYF,TGTGCTAGTGGTTCTCCCTCTAGCGGGGGGCGAAACTACGAGCAGTACTTC
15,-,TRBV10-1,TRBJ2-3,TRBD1,CASSPGQGATDTQYF,TGCGCCAGCAGTCCGGGACAGGGGGCAACAGATACGCAGTATTTT
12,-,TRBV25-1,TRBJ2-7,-,CASSGGADEQYF,TGTGCCAGCAGTGGGGGGGCCGACGAGCAGTACTTC
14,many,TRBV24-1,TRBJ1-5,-,CATSDLRGNQPQHF,TGTGCCACCAGTGATTTGCGGGGTAACCAACCCCAGCATTTT
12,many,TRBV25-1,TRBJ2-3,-,CASSDTGDTQYF,TGTGCCAGCAGTGATACGGGAGATACGCAGTATTTT
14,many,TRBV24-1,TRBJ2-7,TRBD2,CATSDGSGGDEQYF,TGTGCCACCAGTGATGGTAGCGGGGGGGATGAGCAGTACTTC
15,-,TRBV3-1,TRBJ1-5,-,CASSQGAKGDQPQHF,TGTGCCAGCAGCCAAGGTGCGAAGGGAGATCAGCCCCAGCATTTT
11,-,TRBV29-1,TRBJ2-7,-,CSVGAGLEQYF,TGCAGCGTTGGCGCGGGCTTGGAGCAGTACTTC
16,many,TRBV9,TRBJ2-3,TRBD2,CASTRSGGEPTDTQYF,TGTGCCAGCACCAGAAGCGGGGGGGAACCCACAGATACGCAGTATTTT
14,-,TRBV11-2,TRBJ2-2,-,CASSLVGNTGELFF,TGTGCCAGCAGCTTAGTAGGGAACACCGGGGAGCTGTTTTTT
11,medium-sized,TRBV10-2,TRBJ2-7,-,CASSEGNEQYF,TGCGCCAGCAGTGAGGGCAACGAGCAGTACTTC
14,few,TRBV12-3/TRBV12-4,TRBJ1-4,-,CASSLTPRGEKLFF,TGTGCCAGCAGTTTAACCCCGAGAGGGGAAAAACTGTTTTTT
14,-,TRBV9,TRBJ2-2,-,CASSVEGYTGELFF,TGTGCCAGCAGCGTAGAAGGATACACCGGGGAGCTGTTTTTT
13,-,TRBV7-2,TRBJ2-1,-,CASSPRPRNEQFF,TGTGCCAGCAGCCCCCGTCCTAGGAATGAGCAGTTCTTC